These T cell receptor beta chains were read from a single sample in a study of shared clonotypes between healthy human individuals. The assay was immunoSEQ multiplex PCR, and TCRdb's table has in-frame clones only and misses some. The sample shows roughly 1,000,000 clones, roughly 74% of them seen only once. Sequencing was done on a sample of memory CD4+ T cells from PBMCs. The origin of the receptors is a man aged 18 to 29 in good health. Some clones in this sample may be carry-over from other donors' samples. Each CDR3 is given with its conserved first and last residue. Each record gives: clone size, V gene, J gene, D gene, CDR3 protein, CDR3 DNA. D genes are given only for firm matches. Size is omitted from some rows. Given values are once, few, many or a class for expanded clones.

-	TRBV15	TRBJ2-3	-	CATSRDRDTQYF	TGTGCCACCAGCAGAGATAGGGATACGCAGTATTTT
-	TRBV14	TRBJ1-2	-	CASSQEGIYTF	TGTGCCAGCAGCCAAGAGGGAATTTACACCTTC
-	TRBV7-9	TRBJ2-1	TRBD2	CASSRGLAGGTYNEQFF	TGTGCCAGCAGCCGGGGACTAGCGGGAGGGACCTACAATGAGCAGTTCTTC
-	TRBV5-1	TRBJ2-3	TRBD1	CASGTGGPDTQYF	TGCGCCAGCGGGACAGGGGGACCAGATACGCAGTATTTT
-	TRBV14	TRBJ2-3	-	CASSQGQSLDTQYF	TGTGCCAGCAGCCAAGGACAGTCGTTAGATACGCAGTATTTT
-	TRBV4-3	TRBJ1-2	-	CASTPQRFNYGYTF	TGCGCCAGCACCCCCCAACGCTTTAACTATGGCTACACCTTC
-	TRBV4-2	TRBJ2-3	TRBD2	CASSPAGAGFTDTQYF	TGTGCCAGCAGCCCAGCGGGAGCGGGATTCACAGATACGCAGTATTTT
-	TRBV2	TRBJ1-5	-	CASSDRTANQPQHF	TGTGCCAGCAGTGATCGAACAGCCAATCAGCCCCAGCATTTT
-	TRBV7-9	TRBJ2-7	-	CASSLGGVRDEQYF	TGTGCCAGCAGCTTAGGAGGGGTCCGGGACGAGCAGTACTTC
-	TRBV5-5	TRBJ2-2	TRBD2	CASSSIAGDTGELFF	TGTGCCAGCAGCTCGATAGCGGGAGATACCGGGGAGCTGTTTTTT
-	TRBV11-3	TRBJ2-5	-	CASSRGRETQYF	TGTGCCAGCAGCAGGGGCCGGGAGACCCAGTACTTC
-	TRBV11-2	TRBJ2-3	-	CASSLGSTDTQYF	TGTGCCAGCAGCTTAGGGTCCACAGATACGCAGTATTTT
few	TRBV10-2	TRBJ2-5	-	CAGPGGSEETQYF	TGCGCCGGTCCAGGTGGGTCTGAAGAGACCCAGTACTTC
-	TRBV7-3	TRBJ2-1	-	CASSLSAYNEQFF	TGTGCCAGCAGCTTAAGTGCGTACAATGAGCAGTTCTTC
-	TRBV9	TRBJ2-2	-	CASSVLDRNTGELFF	TGTGCCAGCAGCGTATTGGACAGGAACACCGGGGAGCTGTTTTTT
once	TRBV19	TRBJ1-2	-	CASSIAYRDGYTF	TGTGCCAGTAGTATAGCCTACAGGGACGGCTACACCTTC
-	TRBV5-1	TRBJ2-2	-	CASSDTSGTGELFF	TGCGCCAGCAGCGATACATCGGGTACCGGGGAGCTGTTTTTT
-	TRBV5-4	TRBJ2-3	TRBD1	CASSLVGQGGDTQYF	TGTGCCAGCAGCTTGGTAGGACAGGGGGGAGATACGCAGTATTTT
few	TRBV7-3	TRBJ1-2	-	CASSFGPNYGYTF	TGTGCCAGCAGCTTCGGTCCTAACTATGGCTACACCTTC
-	TRBV10-3	TRBJ2-1	TRBD1	CAISEHPGQGAGEQFF	TGTGCCATCAGTGAGCACCCGGGACAGGGGGCCGGTGAGCAGTTCTTC
-	TRBV27	TRBJ2-1	-	CASSAWWDGGTHSSYNEQFF	TGTGCCAGCAGTGCTTGGTGGGATGGGGGGACCCACTCCTCCTACAATGAGCAGTTCTTC
-	TRBV11-2	TRBJ2-1	TRBD2	CASSALAGGDNEQFF	TGTGCCAGCAGCGCCCTAGCGGGAGGGGACAATGAGCAGTTCTTC
few	TRBV27	TRBJ2-2	-	CASSLSLTGELFF	TGTGCCAGCAGTTTATCCCTAACCGGGGAGCTGTTTTTT
-	TRBV30	TRBJ2-5	-	CAWGMGWTQYF	TGTGCCTGGGGGATGGGTTGGACCCAGTACTTC
many	TRBV2	TRBJ2-1	-	CASSVEVEQFF	TGTGCCAGCAGTGTTGAGGTTGAGCAGTTCTTC
-	TRBV7-2	TRBJ1-1	TRBD1	CASSLGSGTVTEAFF	TGTGCCAGCAGCCTCGGAAGCGGGACAGTCACTGAAGCTTTCTTT
-	TRBV6-1	TRBJ1-2	-	CASSEVGLLNYGYTF	TGTGCCAGCAGTGAAGTGGGGCTACTTAACTATGGCTACACCTTC
-	TRBV9	TRBJ2-5	-	CAPPKETRAETQYF	TGTGCCCCTCCCAAGGAGACTAGGGCGGAGACCCAGTACTTC
many	TRBV5-1	TRBJ2-3	-	CASSFQTTDTQYF	TGCGCCAGCAGCTTCCAAACGACAGATACGCAGTATTTT
-	TRBV4-2	TRBJ1-1	-	CASSQDRENTEAFF	TGTGCCAGCAGCCAAGACAGGGAGAACACTGAAGCTTTCTTT
-	TRBV6-1	TRBJ2-1	-	CASSGSLATGYNEQFF	TGTGCCAGCAGTGGCTCGCTAGCGACCGGGTACAATGAGCAGTTCTTC
once	TRBV6-5	TRBJ1-1	-	CASSEPGQVAFF	TGTGCCAGCAGTGAACCGGGCCAAGTGGCTTTCTTT